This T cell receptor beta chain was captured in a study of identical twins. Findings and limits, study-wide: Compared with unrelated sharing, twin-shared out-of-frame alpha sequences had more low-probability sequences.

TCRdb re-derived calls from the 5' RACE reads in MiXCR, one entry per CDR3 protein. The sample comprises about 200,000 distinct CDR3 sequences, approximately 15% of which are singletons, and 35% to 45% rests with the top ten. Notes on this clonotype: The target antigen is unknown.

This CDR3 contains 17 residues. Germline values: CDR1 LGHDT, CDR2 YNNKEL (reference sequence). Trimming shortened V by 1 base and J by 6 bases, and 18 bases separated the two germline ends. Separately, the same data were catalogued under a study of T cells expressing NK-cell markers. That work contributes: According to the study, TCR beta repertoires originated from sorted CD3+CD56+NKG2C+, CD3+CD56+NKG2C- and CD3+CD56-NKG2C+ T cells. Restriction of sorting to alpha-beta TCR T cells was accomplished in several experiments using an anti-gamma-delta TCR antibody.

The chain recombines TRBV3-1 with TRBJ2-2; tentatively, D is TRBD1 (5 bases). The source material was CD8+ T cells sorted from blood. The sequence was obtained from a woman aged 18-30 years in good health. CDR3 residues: CASSQATGSYYAGELFF. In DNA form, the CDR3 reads TGTGCCAGCAGCCAAGCCACAGGTTCCTATTATGCCGGGGAGCTGTTTTTT.